Below, 31 T cell receptor beta chains from the same sample are listed, as sequenced in a study of response to subunit inactivated influenza vaccine. TCRdb passed the RT-PCR reads through MiXCR, listing each CDR3 protein once. The data show around 520,000 distinct CDR3 sequences, about 12% seen once. The sequences come from PBMCs from blood, collected on the day of vaccination. The receptors stem from a man aged 50-59 years who received an inactivated influenza vaccine.

This clonotype was detected many times. This chain links TRBV12-3 or TRBV12-4 with TRBJ2-2; TRBD2 matches 7 bases. Trimming took 5 bases from V and 3 from J; bases not matched to a gene: 6. This CDR3 spans 15 amino acids. CDR3 sequence: CASSLVAGDTGELFF. The CDR3 DNA is TGTGCCAGCAGTCTAGTGGCGGGGGACACCGGGGAGCTGTTTTTT.

The CDR3, as DNA: TGTGCCAGCAGCTTACTAGCGGGGGATGCTGAGCAGTTCTTC. It translates to CASSLLAGDAEQFF. The chain recombines TRBV7-3 with TRBJ2-1, with 10 bases identical to TRBD2. CDR3 length: 14 amino acids. CDR1 is SGHTA, CDR2 FQGTGA, per germline. V shed 2 bases, J shed 9 bases, and the junction held 4 bases outside the gene matches.

At least ten counts were recorded for this clonotype. The chain employs TRBV28 and TRBJ2-1; TRBD2 aligns across 16 bases. Germline CDR1 is MDHEN and CDR2 is SYDVKM. J was trimmed by 0 bases and V by 6 bases; bases with no gene match: 14. The CDR3 spans 21 residues. The CDR3 spells CASSPPGLAGGQGSSYNEQFF. The CDR3 DNA sequence: TGTGCCAGCAGCCCGCCGGGACTAGCGGGAGGGCAGGGGAGCTCCTACAATGAGCAGTTCTTC.

This clonotype has a handful of counts. This rearrangement joins TRBV29-1 to TRBJ1-1, with unresolved D. This CDR3 has 13 residues. Trimming took 8 bases from V and 4 from J, leaving 17 bases between them. Germline CDR1 SQVTM, CDR2 ANQGSEA. CDR3 sequence (DNA): TGCAGCCTAGCAAATGGTGAGGGCACTGAAGCTTTCTTT. This encodes CSLANGEGTEAFF.

This clonotype was seen only a few times. The chain is built from TRBV19 and TRBJ1-2, with a tentative D call TRBD1 (6 bases). The CDR3 totals 14 residues. V was clipped by 8 bases and J by 5 bases, with 18 bases between them. From germline, CDR1 is LNHDA and CDR2 SQIVND (reference sequence). CDR3 protein: CASSGGQALYGYTF. In DNA form, the CDR3 reads TGTGCCAGTTCGGGGGGCCAGGCATTATATGGCTACACCTTC.

Only a few counts were recorded for this clonotype. The chain has TRBV27 and TRBJ1-4; D might be TRBD1 (5 bases). V was pared by 10 bases and J by 10 bases, with 19 bases between. The V gene's germline CDR1 is MNHEY and CDR2 SMNVEV (reference sequence). The CDR3 consists of 13 residues. CDR3 sequence: CAITTVGTLKLFF. The CDR3 bases are TGTGCCATCACGACAGTCGGGACCTTAAAACTGTTTTTT. The full variable domain, its missing parts supplied by reference TRBV27 and TRBJ1-4, is EAQVTQNPRYLITVTGKKLTVTCSQNMNHEYMSWYRQDPGLGLRQIYYSMNVEVTDKGDVPEGYKVSRKEKRNFPLILESPSPNQTSLYFCAITTVGTLKLFFGSGTQLSVL.

This clonotype was picked up a small number of times. This chain connects TRBV12-3 or TRBV12-4 to TRBJ1-1; possible D gene TRBD1, 5 bases. V was clipped by 3 bases and J by 1 base, with 9 bases between them. This CDR3 spans 14 amino acids. The CDR3 coding sequence is TGTGCCAGCAGTTTCGGGGCGTCGAACACTGAAGCTTTCTTT. Translating gives CASSFGASNTEAFF.

This clonotype was observed at least ten times. The chain couples TRBV12-3 or TRBV12-4 to TRBJ2-1, with D perhaps TRBD2 (5 bases). V was trimmed by 4 bases and J by 7 bases, leaving 11 bases between them. The CDR3 runs to 13 residues. The CDR3 DNA reads TGTGCCAGCAGTTCAATGGAGGCAAATGAGCAGTTCTTC. Translated: CASSSMEANEQFF.

The V and J genes are TRBV12-3 or TRBV12-4 and TRBJ2-2; 8 bases are shared with TRBD2. Trimming removed 3 bases from V and 6 bases from J; junction bases left unmatched: 6. CDR3 size: 15 residues. The CDR3 spells CASSFGGARAGELFF. The CDR3 nucleotides are TGTGCCAGCAGTTTCGGGGGGGCAAGGGCCGGGGAGCTGTTTTTT.

This clonotype was found a few times. The chain links TRBV29-1 to TRBJ2-7; TRBD1 agrees at 8 bases. CDR3 length equals 13 residues. The germline CDR1 and CDR2 sequences are SQVTM and ANQGSEA. Trimming took 7 bases from V and 7 from J; bases not matched to a gene: 12. The DNA for the CDR3 is TGCAGCGGAGGACAGGGCCTAACGGGGGAGCAGTACTTC. Residues: CSGGQGLTGEQYF.

This clonotype was counted many times. This chain uses TRBV5-1 with TRBJ2-3; D call uncertain. The germline V and J ends were trimmed by 0 bases and 6 bases, with 11 bases remaining between them. Per the germline V gene, CDR1 is SGHRS and CDR2 is YFSETQ. There are 14 residues in the CDR3. DNA for the CDR3: TGCGCCAGCAGCTTGGATGGGGTTTGGGATACGCAGTATTTT. It is translated as CASSLDGVWDTQYF.

This sequence joins TRBV19 and TRBJ2-3, with D possibly TRBD1 on 6 matching bases. The CDR3 is made up of 15 amino acids. Trimming removed 6 bases from V and 1 base from J, with 14 bases in between. CDR1 is LNHDA and CDR2 is SQIVND in the germline V gene (reference sequence). CDR3 DNA sequence: TGTGCCAGTAGCGAGCAGGGGACCCGCACAGATACGCAGTATTTT. It encodes CASSEQGTRTDTQYF. Combining the CDR3 with reference TRBV19 and TRBJ2-3 gives the whole variable domain DGGITQSPKYLFRKEGQNVTLSCEQNLNHDAMYWYRQDPGQGLRLIYYSQIVNDFQKGDIAEGYSVSREKKESFPLTVTSAQKNPTAFYLCASSEQGTRTDTQYFGPGTRLTVL.

This clonotype was seen more than once but under ten times. CDR3 loop: CASSRGYSGGPREQFF. The DNA of the CDR3 is TGTGCCAGCAGCCGGGGGTATAGCGGGGGGCCCCGAGAGCAGTTCTTC. The chain employs TRBV7-2 and TRBJ2-1, with TRBD2 identical over 10 bases. This CDR3 spans 16 amino acids. Germline CDR1 reads SGHTA; CDR2 reads FQGNSA. V was clipped by 5 bases and J by 10 bases; unmatched bases: 14.

In DNA form, the CDR3 reads TGCAGCCTCAACCGGGGCGGACACACAGATACGCAGTATTTT. The encoded protein is CSLNRGGHTDTQYF. The V and J genes are TRBV20-1 and TRBJ2-3; the D call may be TRBD1 or TRBD2 (5 bases each). This CDR3 is 14 amino acids long. Germline CDR1 reads DFQATT; CDR2 reads SNEGSKA (reference sequence).

The rearrangement joins TRBV6-2 or TRBV6-3 to TRBJ2-7; 13 bases match TRBD2. Germline V lookup: CDR1 MNHEY, CDR2 SVGEGT. The CDR3 runs 17 residues. V shed 0 bases, J shed 2 bases, and the junction held 4 bases outside the gene matches. The CDR3, as DNA: TGTGCCAGCAGTTACTCCCGGACTAGCGGGGGAACCTACGAGCAGTACTTC. As protein: CASSYSRTSGGTYEQYF.

The chain recombines TRBV18 with TRBJ2-3; possible D gene TRBD2, 6 bases. Germline assignment: CDR1 KGHSH and CDR2 LQKENI. The CDR3 consists of 16 residues. V was pared by 3 bases and J by 4 bases, with 17 bases between. The CDR3 here is CASSPRGGIGADTQYF. The CDR3 region has the DNA TGTGCCAGCTCACCCCGTGGGGGGATTGGAGCAGATACGCAGTATTTT.

This clonotype was recorded a few times. V gene TRBV5-1 combines with J gene TRBJ2-1, with 9 bases aligning to TRBD2. V lost 6 bases, J lost 8 bases, and 18 bases stayed unmatched. The CDR3 totals 17 residues. Germline loops: CDR1 SGHRS, CDR2 YFSETQ. The CDR3 region is CASTHGWLAGPGDEQFF. The CDR3, as DNA: TGCGCCAGCACTCATGGCTGGCTAGCGGGGCCAGGGGATGAGCAGTTCTTC.

There are a few counts of this clonotype. This chain joins TRBV29-1 and TRBJ2-3, with D maybe TRBD1 (6 bases). Trimming pared 3 bases from V and 4 bases from J, leaving 11 bases between. The CDR3 is 13 residues long. Germline V gives CDR1 SQVTM, CDR2 ANQGSEA. CDR3 coding DNA: TGCAGCGTTGAGCCAGGGGTGGCAGATACGCAGTATTTT. Translating it yields CSVEPGVADTQYF.

The chain is built from TRBV3-1 and TRBJ1-4; TRBD1 matches 9 bases. CDR1 and CDR2 (germline): LGHDT, YNNKEL (reference sequence). This CDR3 comprises 15 residues. Unmatched junction bases numbered 2, after V lost 1 base and J lost 5 bases. The CDR3 DNA reads TGTGCCAGCAGCCAAGGGACAGGGGCGAATGAAAAACTGTTTTTT. This sequence encodes CASSQGTGANEKLFF.

Only a few counts were recorded for this clonotype. This chain uses TRBV27 with TRBJ2-3, with TRBD2 matching over 8 bases. The trim removed 4 bases at V and 1 base at J, leaving 4 bases unmatched. CDR1 and CDR2 (germline): MNHEY, SMNVEV (reference sequence). This CDR3 region has 15 residues. The chain's CDR3 is CASSSYGGGTDTQYF. DNA for the CDR3: TGTGCCAGCAGTTCATACGGGGGGGGCACAGATACGCAGTATTTT.

This clonotype turned up a few times. The CDR3 region is CASGGGGPGGTQYF. CDR3 DNA: TGTGCCAGCGGGGGCGGGGGGCCCGGGGGGACGCAGTATTTT. The gene calls are TRBV7-2 and TRBJ2-3, with TRBD2 identical over 8 bases. This CDR3 comprises 14 residues. CDR1 and CDR2 from the germline V gene are SGHTA and FQGNSA. The V segment lost 8 bases and the J segment 9 bases; nucleotides outside the gene matches: 13.

This clonotype has a handful of counts. This sequence joins TRBV6-5 and TRBJ2-6; no reliable D call. The V end lost 0 bases, the J end lost 2 bases, and 8 bases lay between the germline ends. CDR3 length equals 16 residues. Germline V CDR1 and CDR2: MNHEY, SVGAGI. CDR3 DNA: TGTGCCAGCAGTTACTCGATTAGGCCTGGGGCCAACGTCCTGACTTTC. Protein sequence: CASSYSIRPGANVLTF.

This clonotype was observed a handful of times. This rearrangement joins TRBV12-2 to TRBJ2-1; the table gives TRBD1 as D, unverified against the DNA. TRBV12-2 is a pseudogene locus. There are 18 residues in the CDR3. As DNA, the CDR3 is TGTGCAAGTCCGAGCTTGGAGGGACAGATTTTAATCCCCAATGAGCAGTTCTTC. Translating it yields CASPSLEGQILIPNEQFF.

This clonotype was observed a few times. The J gene is TRBJ2-6, the V gene TRBV20-1, with a possible D match to TRBD1 (5 bases). The CDR3 length is 14 residues. V was trimmed by 6 bases and J by 0 bases, leaving 9 bases between them. Looked up from germline, CDR1 is DFQATT and CDR2 is SNEGSKA (reference sequence). The CDR3 coding sequence is TGCAGTGCGAGACAGAGCTCTGGGGCCAACGTCCTGACTTTC. It is translated as CSARQSSGANVLTF.

This clonotype was detected a few times. The CDR3 DNA reads as TGTGCCAGCAGTGAACAGAGCATGAACACTGAAGCTTTCTTT. Translated, it gives CASSEQSMNTEAFF. The rearrangement joins TRBV25-1 to TRBJ1-1; D uncertain. The V and J ends lost 2 bases and 0 bases respectively, with 7 bases between them. The CDR3 length is 14 residues. The germline CDR1 and CDR2 sequences are MGHDK and SYGVNS.

This clonotype was counted only a few times. The chain has TRBV7-2 and TRBJ2-5; D is undetermined. Germline V gives CDR1 SGHTA, CDR2 FQGNSA. V dropped 1 base and J dropped 7 bases, with 13 bases sitting between them. The CDR3 covers 14 residues. CDR3 DNA sequence: TGTGCCAGCAGCTTAGGTGGCGGAACAACGACCCAGTACTTC. Amino acids: CASSLGGGTTTQYF.

The sample holds a few counts of this clonotype. The chain couples TRBV5-1 to TRBJ2-5; D is unresolved. The CDR3 totals 13 residues. V was clipped by 0 bases and J by 6 bases, with 9 bases between them. From germline, CDR1 is SGHRS and CDR2 YFSETQ. Here the CDR3 DNA reads TGCGCCAGCAGCTTGGGGCAGGAACAGACCCAGTACTTC. It translates to CASSLGQEQTQYF. Full variable domain (missing parts from reference TRBV5-1 and TRBJ2-5): KAGVTQTPRYLIKTRGQQVTLSCSPISGHRSVSWYQQTPGQGLQFLFEYFSETQRNKGNFPGRFSGRQFSNSRSEMNVSTLELGDSALYLCASSLGQEQTQYFGPGTRLLVL.

A note on this clonotype: This is likely a read error, given that the CDR3 carries no conserved phenylalanine or tryptophan at its end. The chain is built from TRBV3-1 and TRBJ2-7, with TRBD2 as a possible D gene (6 bases). CDR3 length: 16 residues. CDR1 and CDR2 (germline): LGHDT, YNNKEL (reference sequence). Trimming pared 4 bases from V and 0 bases from J, leaving 16 bases between. DNA for the CDR3: TGTGCCAGCAGCCTCGGCGCGGGAATCGACTCCTACGAGCAGTACATC. The encoded protein is CASSLGAGIDSYEQYI.

The CDR3 sequence is CASSPRLGQQNEQFF. For the CDR3, the DNA is TGTGCCAGCAGTCCTCGACTGGGGCAACAAAATGAGCAGTTCTTC. This chain connects TRBV28 to TRBJ2-1; D might be TRBD1 (5 bases). The CDR3 extends over 15 amino acids. Trimming took 5 bases from V and 7 from J, leaving 18 bases between them. Per germline, CDR1 MDHEN and CDR2 SYDVKM.

The rearrangement links TRBV10-3 to TRBJ2-5; no clear D. The germline V gene encodes CDR1 ENHRY and CDR2 SYGVKD. The CDR3 extends over 12 amino acids. With 3 bases removed from V and 2 bases from J, the gap between germline ends came to 4 bases. CDR3 nucleotides: TGTGCCATCAGTGATGGACAAGAGACCCAGTACTTC. This gives the protein CAISDGQETQYF.

The chain recombines TRBV5-1 with TRBJ2-3; D gene ambiguous. Germline V gene data show CDR1 as SGHRS and CDR2 as YFSETQ. The germline V and J ends were trimmed by 5 bases and 0 bases, with 10 bases remaining between them. The CDR3 is 14 amino acids. CDR3 protein: CASRPHPSTDTQYF. CDR3 nucleotide sequence: TGCGCCAGCAGACCTCACCCTAGCACAGATACGCAGTATTTT.